The rows below give T cell receptor beta chains drawn from one sample of a study of CD8 T cells in ankylosing spondylitis. TCRdb re-derived calls from the 5' RACE reads in MiXCR, one entry per CDR3 protein. The table has some 840,000 distinct CDR3 sequences, 12% seen once. Sequencing was performed on blood, either unsorted or a sorted T cell fraction (not recorded which). These TCRs come from a male donor with ankylosing spondylitis. The conserved cysteine and the conserved F or W are not part of the CDR3 here. Clone size appears in some rows only: once, few, many, or a class for an expanded clone.

V gene: TRBV7-2
J gene: TRBJ2-2
clone size: many
CDR3 protein: ASSLTGGASGELF

V gene: TRBV7-2
J gene: TRBJ1-1
clone size: -
CDR3 protein: ASSLQSGITEAF

V gene: TRBV6-5
J gene: TRBJ2-3
clone size: few
CDR3 protein: ASSYRAEWSTDTQY

V gene: TRBV20-1
J gene: TRBJ1-5
clone size: many
CDR3 protein: SAASWSQPQH

V gene: TRBV27
J gene: TRBJ2-5
clone size: few
CDR3 protein: ASSLLSQEGSETQY

V gene: TRBV20-1
J gene: TRBJ2-1
clone size: -
CDR3 protein: SALPLRPVNEQF

V gene: TRBV29-1
J gene: TRBJ2-3
clone size: few
CDR3 protein: SVDGRVTDTQY

V gene: TRBV9
J gene: TRBJ2-2
clone size: few
CDR3 protein: ASSVGTGPGELF

V gene: TRBV28
J gene: TRBJ2-1
clone size: few
CDR3 protein: ASTQTTSGLLKQF

V gene: TRBV19
J gene: TRBJ2-7
clone size: -
CDR3 protein: ASSTTTAFDGEQY

V gene: TRBV2
J gene: TRBJ2-2
clone size: -
CDR3 protein: ASSEIGLYPLMLF

V gene: TRBV20-1
J gene: TRBJ2-5
clone size: -
CDR3 protein: SAKLAGGQETQY

V gene: TRBV7-2
J gene: TRBJ2-2
clone size: few
CDR3 protein: ASSLVLATNTGELF

V gene: TRBV7-3
J gene: TRBJ1-2
clone size: few
CDR3 protein: ASSLRPGSYGYT

V gene: TRBV7-2
J gene: TRBJ1-2
clone size: -
CDR3 protein: ASSLVYTGGGYT

V gene: TRBV12-3/TRBV12-4
J gene: TRBJ1-6
clone size: few
CDR3 protein: ASRNRDSSPLH

V gene: TRBV10-3
J gene: TRBJ1-1
clone size: few
CDR3 protein: AISDDGDSEAF

V gene: TRBV24-1
J gene: TRBJ2-1
clone size: few
CDR3 protein: ATSEAGTSASDEQF

V gene: TRBV20-1
J gene: TRBJ2-7
clone size: -
CDR3 protein: SARDVGQEQY

V gene: TRBV20-1
J gene: TRBJ1-5
clone size: -
CDR3 protein: SAQDRGRLWDQPQH

V gene: TRBV4-1
J gene: TRBJ2-5
clone size: -
CDR3 protein: ASRSYEELQETQY

V gene: TRBV15
J gene: TRBJ2-7
clone size: -
CDR3 protein: ATSRVDAYEQY

V gene: TRBV5-5
J gene: TRBJ2-1
clone size: few
CDR3 protein: ASRLLGINEQF

V gene: TRBV10-3
J gene: TRBJ1-3
clone size: -
CDR3 protein: AISEQAGPGRNTIY

V gene: TRBV18
J gene: TRBJ2-5
clone size: once
CDR3 protein: ASIQGTERIQETQY

V gene: TRBV7-9
J gene: TRBJ2-3
clone size: -
CDR3 protein: ASSYGREGDTQY

V gene: TRBV12-3/TRBV12-4
J gene: TRBJ1-2
clone size: -
CDR3 protein: ASGPRGAFGYT

V gene: TRBV6-1
J gene: TRBJ2-5
clone size: -
CDR3 protein: ASSEASWRETQY

V gene: TRBV7-8
J gene: TRBJ1-1
clone size: -
CDR3 protein: ASSLAPIRNTEAF

V gene: TRBV14
J gene: TRBJ2-5
clone size: -
CDR3 protein: ASSLLGTAGSETQY

V gene: TRBV7-2
J gene: TRBJ1-2
clone size: -
CDR3 protein: ASSYGPAGYGYT

V gene: TRBV11-3
J gene: TRBJ2-1
clone size: few
CDR3 protein: ASSLGGPGGYNEQF

V gene: TRBV18
J gene: TRBJ1-6
clone size: -
CDR3 protein: ASSRDGQGSRSPLH

V gene: TRBV7-2
J gene: TRBJ2-3
clone size: few
CDR3 protein: ASSWGATDTQY

V gene: TRBV29-1
J gene: TRBJ1-5
clone size: many
CDR3 protein: SVAGQSNQPQH

V gene: TRBV6-2/TRBV6-3
J gene: TRBJ2-4
clone size: -
CDR3 protein: ASSYGTRGRMDIQY

V gene: TRBV20-1
J gene: TRBJ1-6
clone size: -
CDR3 protein: SADPTGGNSPLH

V gene: TRBV24-1
J gene: TRBJ2-5
clone size: -
CDR3 protein: ATSEMTGETQY

V gene: TRBV27
J gene: TRBJ1-4
clone size: many
CDR3 protein: ASRRTRSLGEKLF

V gene: TRBV6-1
J gene: TRBJ2-7
clone size: few
CDR3 protein: ASREIFRGDEQY

V gene: TRBV25-1
J gene: TRBJ2-1
clone size: many
CDR3 protein: ASSEGPILGNEQF